These 18 T cell receptor beta chains share one sample of origin, sequenced in a study of blood T cell repertoires in COVID-19 (dated by TCRdb to about 2020). To prepare the library, the immunoSEQ multiplex PCR assay was applied. The table was pulled from immuneACCESS by TCRdb, which kept in-frame rearrangements only. Such tables lose some clones; where checked, under half of the loss comes from unresolved V genes, and the rest has no known cause. This sample comprises hundreds of thousands of clones, 85% of them detected only once. The ten largest clones represent 1.5% to 2% of the sample. Sequencing was performed on PBMCs or T cells enriched from blood (not recorded which). The receptors stem from a woman in her 30s who had been exposed to COVID-19.

V gene TRBV10-3 combines with J gene TRBJ2-7, with D possibly being TRBD2 (6 bases). The CDR3 runs 14 residues. Germline CDR1 is ENHRY and CDR2 is SYGVKD. Trimming removed 5 bases at V and 6 bases at J, with 17 bases between. In DNA, the CDR3 is TGTGCCATCAGTCCTAGCGACCCTGAAGGCGAGCAGTACTTC. Translation: CAISPSDPEGEQYF.

The chain recombines TRBV15 with TRBJ1-2; D is perhaps TRBD1 (5 bases). V shed 2 bases and J shed 3 bases, with 13 bases lying between them. Germline V lookup: CDR1 LNHNV, CDR2 YYDKDF (reference sequence). The CDR3 totals 15 residues. In DNA form, the CDR3 reads TGTGCCACCAGCAGACGTCAGGGTAGAGACTATGGCTACACCTTC. Residues: CATSRRQGRDYGYTF.

The J gene is TRBJ2-1, the V gene TRBV28, with 7 bases that match TRBD2. The CDR3 has 15 amino acids. J lost 3 bases, V lost 5 bases, and 7 bases had no gene match. CDR1 and CDR2 from the germline V gene are MDHEN and SYDVKM. CDR3 sequence reads: CASSAAGGSYNEQFF. The CDR3 bases are TGTGCCAGCAGTGCAGCGGGCGGGAGCTACAATGAGCAGTTCTTC.

The rearrangement uses TRBV28 and TRBJ2-1; 11 nucleotides align to TRBD2. Trimming at V came to 6 bases and at J to 3 bases, leaving 10 bases not matched to a gene. The CDR3 covers 17 residues. CDR1 is MDHEN and CDR2 is SYDVKM in the germline V gene. This CDR3 is CASSSIMGLADYNEQFF. The CDR3 DNA follows: TGTGCCAGCAGCTCCATAATGGGACTAGCGGACTACAATGAGCAGTTCTTC.

J is TRBJ1-4 and V is TRBV28; D unclear. The CDR3 has 13 residues. The germline CDR1 and CDR2 sequences are MDHEN and SYDVKM. Trimming left V 5 bases short and J 4 bases short, with 8 bases between. CDR3 sequence: CASSPHSNEKLFF. CDR3 coding DNA: TGTGCCAGCAGTCCCCACAGTAATGAAAAACTGTTTTTT.

The chain employs TRBV29-1 and TRBJ2-7; 10 bases fit TRBD1. The CDR3 has 15 residues. Looked up from germline, CDR1 is SQVTM and CDR2 is ANQGSEA. The V and J ends lost 3 bases and 6 bases, in that order; junction bases with no gene match: 11. The CDR3 DNA reads as TGCAGCGTTGATAAAGTCGGGACAGGGGATGGCGAGCAGTACTTC. The encoded protein is CSVDKVGTGDGEQYF.

The J gene is TRBJ2-1, the V gene TRBV9; perhaps TRBD2 as D (7 bases). Trimming took off 2 bases at V and 3 bases at J, with 12 bases between the two ends. Germline lookup yields CDR1 SGDLS and CDR2 YYNGEE. This CDR3 contains 15 residues. This chain's CDR3 is CASSVGGRDYNEQFF. The DNA of the CDR3 is TGTGCCAGCAGCGTCGGGGGGCGCGACTACAATGAGCAGTTCTTC.

The rearrangement uses TRBV4-1 and TRBJ1-2, with 7 bases lining up with TRBD1. The germline V gene has CDR1 MGHRA and CDR2 YSYEKL. V dropped 1 base and J dropped 5; count of bases not matched to a gene: 7. The CDR3 is 15 amino acids. CDR3 residues: CASSQVSRGVYGYTF. The CDR3 DNA is TGCGCCAGCAGCCAAGTATCCAGGGGGGTTTATGGCTACACCTTC.

The chain is built from TRBV15 and TRBJ2-1; D gene ambiguous. The CDR3 sequence is 14 residues long. The V gene's germline CDR1 is LNHNV and CDR2 YYDKDF (reference sequence). Trimming left V 0 bases short and J 5 bases short, with 8 bases between. CDR3 sequence: CATSRDQYDNEQFF. Written as DNA, the CDR3 is TGTGCCACCAGCAGAGATCAGTATGACAATGAGCAGTTCTTC.

The V gene is TRBV19, the J gene TRBJ2-1; the match to TRBD2 covers 11 bases. Unmatched junction bases numbered 3, after V lost 2 bases and J lost 6 bases. Germline assignment: CDR1 LNHDA and CDR2 SQIVND (reference sequence). CDR3 length equals 15 residues. The CDR3 here is CASSISTSGANEQFF. The CDR3, as DNA: TGTGCCAGTAGTATATCGACTAGCGGGGCCAATGAGCAGTTCTTC.

The chain recombines TRBV18 with TRBJ2-1; TRBD2 might be the D (6 bases). The CDR3 runs to 17 residues. Trimming took off 0 bases at V and 5 bases at J, with 17 bases between the two ends. The V gene's germline CDR1 is KGHSH and CDR2 LQKENI. The CDR3 coding sequence is TGTGCCAGCTCACCACCGGTTTCCCTAGCGCGAAACAATGAGCAGTTCTTC. Protein product: CASSPPVSLARNNEQFF.

The genes are TRBV18 and TRBJ2-6; 7 bases fit TRBD1. CDR1 is KGHSH and CDR2 is LQKENI in the germline V gene. This CDR3 region has 15 residues. The V gene end was trimmed by 6 bases and the J gene end by 6 bases; junction bases not matched to a gene: 8. CDR3 sequence reads: CASSYYRGEANVLTF. The CDR3 region has the DNA TGTGCCAGCTCGTATTACAGGGGAGAGGCCAACGTCCTGACTTTC.

This clone has more than one count but fewer than ten. The rearrangement links TRBV9 to TRBJ2-7; perhaps TRBD2 as D (7 bases). The CDR3 runs 16 residues. Trimming took 0 bases from V and 0 from J, leaving 13 bases between them. Germline assignment: CDR1 SGDLS and CDR2 YYNGEE. DNA of the CDR3: TGTGCCAGCAGCGTAGACGGGGGGCCCTCCTCCTACGAGCAGTACTTC. Translated: CASSVDGGPSSYEQYF.

This clone was seen a handful of times. The V call is TRBV7-9, the J call TRBJ2-3; 8 bases fit TRBD2. V trimming: 5 bases; J trimming: 2 bases; junction bases outside the gene matches: 9. Germline CDR1 and CDR2: SEHNR and FQNEAQ (reference sequence). This CDR3 has 16 amino acids. The DNA for the CDR3 is TGTGCCAGCAGCCCCTATAAGCGGGGGAACACAGATACGCAGTATTTT. It encodes CASSPYKRGNTDTQYF.

The chain employs TRBV5-1 and TRBJ2-2, with D maybe TRBD1 (5 bases). The V gene's germline CDR1 is SGHRS and CDR2 YFSETQ. The CDR3 spans 17 residues. The V end lost 2 bases, the J end lost 3 bases, and 17 bases lay between the germline ends. DNA for the CDR3: TGCGCCAGCAGCTTTACCTTGCAGGGTATGGACACCGGGGAGCTGTTTTTT. It encodes CASSFTLQGMDTGELFF. Combining the CDR3 with reference TRBV5-1 and TRBJ2-2 gives the whole variable domain KAGVTQTPRYLIKTRGQQVTLSCSPISGHRSVSWYQQTPGQGLQFLFEYFSETQRNKGNFPGRFSGRQFSNSRSEMNVSTLELGDSALYLCASSFTLQGMDTGELFFGEGSRLTVL.

This clone was recorded only once. CDR3 region: CASSLYTESNSPLHF. The DNA of the CDR3 is TGTGCCAGCAGCTTATACACGGAGAGCAATTCACCCCTCCACTTT. V usage is TRBV7-3 and J usage is TRBJ1-6, with D hard to call. CDR1 and CDR2 (germline): SGHTA, FQGTGA. This CDR3 is built from 15 residues. Trimming stripped 2 bases from V and 7 bases from J, with 12 bases between.

For the CDR3, the DNA is TGCGCCAGCAGCTTGTCCGGGAGTCACAATCAGCCCCAGCATTTT. Translation gives CASSLSGSHNQPQHF. The chain links TRBV5-1 to TRBJ1-5; D is uncertain. CDR3 length equals 15 residues. From germline, CDR1 is SGHRS and CDR2 YFSETQ. Between the trimmed V and J ends, which lost 1 base and 3 bases, there was a span of 11 bases.

This clone showed up many times. The chain recombines TRBV4-3 with TRBJ2-3; 8 positions match TRBD2. The germline gives CDR1 LGHNA, CDR2 YSLEER. The CDR3 covers 16 residues. Losses at the gene ends were 3 bases for V and 1 base for J; bases not matched to a gene: 6. The CDR3 protein is CASSQEYGGGTDTQYF. The CDR3 DNA follows: TGCGCCAGCAGCCAGGAGTACGGGGGGGGCACAGATACGCAGTATTTT.